The clone carrying this T cell receptor beta chain is a singleton in its sample. The antigen is not known. Primers: 60 Vbeta forward and 13 Jbeta reverse. TCRdb's copy holds only in-frame clones and misses some; the assay was immunoSEQ multiplex PCR. The sample consists of about 160,000 clones, 60% to 70% of them appearing once. This sample was included in a study of cytomegalovirus exposure and HLA in healthy donors. Findings and limits, study-wide: According to an earlier analysis, most TCR beta V segments yielded productive rearrangements about 90% or about 30% of the time. Sequencing likely produced, as an artifact, a cluster of highly shared sequence variants. As a later analysis revealed, most CMV-associated TCR beta chains appeared HLA-restricted.

Donors were nominally healthy when sampled, though unrecorded immune exposures were likely. V was cut by 2 bases and J by 0 bases, with 10 bases left in between. CDR3 length equals 16 residues. Germline V CDR1 and CDR2: MNHEY, SVGAGI. This chain uses TRBV6-5 with TRBJ2-2; D unresolved. Sequencing input: PBMCs. The receptor was isolated from a woman between 55 and 75 years old in good health and CMV-seropositive. CDR3 amino acids: CASSYGGAPNTGELFF. CDR3 coding DNA: TGTGCCAGCAGTTACGGCGGAGCCCCGAACACCGGGGAGCTGTTTTTT.